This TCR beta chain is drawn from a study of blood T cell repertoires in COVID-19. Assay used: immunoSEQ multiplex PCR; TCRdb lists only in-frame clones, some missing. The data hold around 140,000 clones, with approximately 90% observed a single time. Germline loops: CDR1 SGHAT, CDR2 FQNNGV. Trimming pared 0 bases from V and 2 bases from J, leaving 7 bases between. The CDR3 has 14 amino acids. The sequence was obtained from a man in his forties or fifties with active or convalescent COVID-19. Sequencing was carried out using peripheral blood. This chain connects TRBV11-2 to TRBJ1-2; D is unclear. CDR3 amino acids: CASSLDAGNYGYTF. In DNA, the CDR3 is TGTGCCAGCAGCTTAGACGCGGGGAACTATGGCTACACCTTC.